A selection of T cell receptor beta chains follows, all from one sample in a study of blood T cell repertoires in COVID-19. Profiled with immunoSEQ multiplex PCR; TCRdb holds only in-frame clones, not every one. The profile shows roughly 280,000 clones, around 85% of them singletons. Sequencing was performed on peripheral blood. These receptors were taken from a woman in her 70s with acute or convalescent COVID-19. The CDR3 runs from the conserved cysteine through the conserved F or W. A D gene is named only where the DNA matches it firmly. Some rows mark clone size as missing; the rest say once, few, many or name a class of expanded clone.

CASSSRQSGEQYF,TGTGCCAGCAGCTCCCGACAATCGGGGGAGCAGTACTTC,.,TRBV11-3,TRBJ2-7,.
CASSPGVDYGYTF,TGTGCCAGCTCCCCGGGGGTCGACTATGGCTACACCTTC,.,TRBV18,TRBJ1-2,.
CASSGGGTVYEQYF,TGTGCCAGTAGCGGGGGTGGGACAGTCTACGAGCAGTACTTC,once,TRBV19,TRBJ2-7,.
CASSPDGVYLTEAFF,TGCGCCAGCAGCCCGGACGGGGTCTACCTCACTGAAGCTTTCTTT,.,TRBV5-1,TRBJ1-1,.
CASSEARRGTEAFF,TGTGCCAGCAGTGAAGCTAGGAGGGGCACTGAAGCTTTCTTT,few,TRBV6-1,TRBJ1-1,.
CASTNPRSPLHF,TGTGCCAGCACCAACCCGCGATCACCCCTCCACTTT,.,TRBV28,TRBJ1-6,.
CASSFLGGPGGEQFF,TGCGCCAGCAGCTTTCTCGGGGGGCCGGGGGGTGAGCAGTTCTTC,.,TRBV5-1,TRBJ2-1,.
CSAERGTEAFF,TGCAGTGCGGAGAGAGGCACTGAAGCTTTCTTT,.,TRBV20-1,TRBJ1-1,.
CASTQGGNTEAFF,TGTGCCAGCACGCAGGGGGGGAACACTGAAGCTTTCTTT,.,TRBV2,TRBJ1-1,TRBD1
CASSSLGGGWTEAFF,TGTGCCAGCAGCTCACTAGGGGGAGGGTGGACTGAAGCTTTCTTT,.,TRBV7-3,TRBJ1-1,.
CAWKPGLWRGAQFF,TGTGCCTGGAAACCGGGACTCTGGCGCGGCGCGCAGTTCTTC,.,TRBV30,TRBJ2-1,.
CASNRDRGRYEQYF,TGTGCCAGCAACCGGGACAGGGGGCGATACGAGCAGTACTTC,.,TRBV2,TRBJ2-7,TRBD1
CAIRTSGTDTQYF,TGTGCCATTCGGACTAGCGGCACAGATACGCAGTATTTT,few,TRBV10-3,TRBJ2-3,TRBD2
CASSLDSTGNTIYF,TGCGCCAGCAGCCTCGACAGTACTGGAAACACCATATATTTT,few,TRBV5-1,TRBJ1-3,.
CASSLPGGPYNEQFF,TGTGCCAGCAGCCTGCCCGGGGGGCCATACAATGAGCAGTTCTTC,.,TRBV5-4,TRBJ2-1,.
CASSAPPGQGFYEQYF,TGTGCCAGCAGTGCCCCTCCGGGACAGGGCTTTTACGAGCAGTACTTC,.,TRBV6-1,TRBJ2-7,TRBD1
CASSHLRTSSETQYF,TGTGCCAGCAGTCATCTGAGGACTAGCTCGGAGACCCAGTACTTC,.,TRBV3-1/TRBV3-2,TRBJ2-5,TRBD2
CASSFGPGQGSYNEQFF,.,.,TRBV7-8,TRBJ2-1,.
CATSDPSQTRDEQFF,TGTGCCACCAGTGACCCAAGTCAGACTAGAGACGAGCAGTTCTTC,.,TRBV24-1,TRBJ2-1,.
CASSSPGGAGADTQYF,TGTGCCAGCAGCTCCCCGGGGGGGGCGGGGGCAGATACGCAGTATTTT,.,TRBV11-2,TRBJ2-3,TRBD2
CASSLAGDPSSYNEQFF,TGCGCCAGCAGCTTGGCCGGGGATCCAAGCTCCTACAATGAGCAGTTCTTC,.,TRBV5-1,TRBJ2-1,.
CASSLGGALGEKLFF,TGTGCCAGCAGCTTAGGGGGAGCTTTGGGGGAAAAACTGTTTTTT,.,TRBV7-9,TRBJ1-4,.
CASNQGNEQFF,TGCGCCAGCAACCAGGGTAATGAGCAGTTCTTC,.,TRBV5-1,TRBJ2-1,.
CASSQGGQTANYGYTF,TGCGCCAGCAGCCAAGGGGGACAGACCGCCAACTATGGCTACACCTTC,.,TRBV4-1,TRBJ1-2,TRBD1
CASSPRGGFSYEQYF,TGTGCCAGCAGCCCGCGCGGGGGGTTCTCCTACGAGCAGTACTTC,.,TRBV5-4,TRBJ2-7,TRBD2